This T cell receptor (beta chain) was profiled in a study of post-analysis software for immune sequencing data. Overall study context: The disease courses covered relapsing-remitting, secondary progressive and progressive-relapsing multiple sclerosis. Notes on the study in general: Controls' normalized Chao1 diversity significantly exceeded that of multiple sclerosis patients. When patients were compared with controls, roughly five TRBV segments were more frequent, TRBV5-6, TRBV5-1 and TRBV20-1 among them.

Regarding this clonotype: Its matching antigen is unknown.

Tagging with unique molecular identifiers was a feature of the TCR beta cDNA libraries. The T cell input of roughly 0.9 to 11 million gave roughly 0.5 million cDNA molecules. MiXCR was run by TCRdb on the PCR reads, yielding one entry per CDR3 protein. Here the sample spans approximately 660,000 distinct CDR3 sequences, more than 50% being singletons. The germline CDR1 and CDR2 sequences are KGHDR and SFDVKD. V lost 5 bases to trimming and J lost 5 bases, with 9 bases between them. This CDR3 contains 13 residues. Sequencing was done on a sample of blood. The TCR comes from a girl aged 2 to 10 with multiple sclerosis. The chain combines TRBV24-1 with TRBJ1-5; D not certain. DNA of the CDR3: TGTGCCACCAGTGCCGTCACAGATCAGCCCCAGCATTTT. Translation: CATSAVTDQPQHF.